Listed here are 2 T cell receptor beta chains from one sample, sequenced in a study of cytomegalovirus exposure and HLA in healthy donors. Sequencing was performed with immunoSEQ multiplex PCR; in TCRdb, only in-frame clones are kept and a portion is missing. Counted here are approximately 210,000 clones, about 86% occurring once; the ten biggest clones make up roughly 2.8%. Sequencing was performed on PBMCs. The receptors shown here come from a woman between 18 and 29 years old in good health and CMV-seronegative.

As regards this clone: Its ends do not fully match the called genes, so a read error is possible. The chain couples TRBV7-7 to TRBJ2-1; 10 bases are shared with TRBD2. Germline-derived CDR1 and CDR2 are SSHAT and FNYEAQ (reference sequence). This CDR3 region has 15 residues. In nucleotides, the CDR3 is TGTGCTAGCAGCACCGGGACTAGCGAGTTGGGTGAGCAGTTCTTC. It encodes CASSTGTSELGEQFF. Combining the CDR3 with reference TRBV7-7 and TRBJ2-1 gives the whole variable domain GAGVSQSPRYKVTKRGQDVTLRCDPISSHATLYWYQQALGQGPEFLTYFNYEAQPDKSGLPSDRFSAERPEGSISTLTIQRTEQRDSAMYRCASSTGTSELGEQFFGPGTRLTVL.

This clone turned up a few times. The chain combines TRBV7-9 with TRBJ2-5, with 7 bases aligning to TRBD1. The germline CDR1 and CDR2 sequences are SEHNR and FQNEAQ (reference sequence). The J segment lost 2 bases and the V segment lost 4 bases, leaving 7 bases of the junction unmatched. This CDR3 is 15 amino acids long. CDR3 sequence: CASSSGQYLQETQYF. In DNA form, the CDR3 reads TGTGCCAGCAGCTCGGGACAGTACTTACAAGAGACCCAGTACTTC.